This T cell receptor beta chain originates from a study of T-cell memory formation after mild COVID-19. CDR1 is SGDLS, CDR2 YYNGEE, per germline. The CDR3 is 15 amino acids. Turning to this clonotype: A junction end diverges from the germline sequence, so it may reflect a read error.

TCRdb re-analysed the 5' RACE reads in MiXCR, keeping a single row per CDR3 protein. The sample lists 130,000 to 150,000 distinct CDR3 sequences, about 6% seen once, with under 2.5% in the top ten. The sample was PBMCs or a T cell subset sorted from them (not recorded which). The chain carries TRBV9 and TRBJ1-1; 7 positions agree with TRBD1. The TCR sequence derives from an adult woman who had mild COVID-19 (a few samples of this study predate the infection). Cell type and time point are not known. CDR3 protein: CASSPRTGTNTEALF. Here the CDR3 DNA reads TGTGCCAGCAGCCCAAGGACAGGAACGAACACTGAAGCTTTATTT.